The clone carrying this T cell receptor beta chain was detected once. The antigen is undetermined. The data belong to a study of blood T cells in healthy people across ages. A sample-barcoded 5' primer and a J-beta primer mix were used in a second PCR of about 6 to 11 cycles. TCRdb independently ran MiXCR on the 5' RACE reads; one entry per CDR3 protein. This table holds approximately 1,100,000 distinct CDR3 sequences, over 35% found once. The CDR3 is made up of 14 amino acids. The germline gives CDR1 DFQATT, CDR2 SNEGSKA (reference sequence). Study-level results: Possibly confounding the expanded clonotype changes was the fact that donor CMV status was unknown. Roughly linear age-related decline in beta diversity appeared, significant by age 40.

The receptor was isolated from an older woman in good health. The source material was blood. V and J are TRBV20-1 and TRBJ2-4; TRBD2 is a possible D gene (6 bases). The J call is in doubt because the DNA end fits TRBJ2-7 better. In nucleotides, the CDR3 is TGCAGTGCTAGTGAAGCGGGCCCTGCCTGCGAGCAGTACTTC. Translating it yields CSASEAGPACEQYF.